This TCR beta chain came from a study of regulatory T cells in long-lasting Graves disease. Construction of the TCR beta libraries employed iRepertoire HTBI primers in conjunction with Arm-PCR of CDR3 regions. Per the authors' pipeline: Sample data revealed fewer than 70 TRBV and some 13 TRBJ segments. MiXCR, applied by TCRdb to the multiplex PCR reads, yields one record per CDR3 protein. These V and J calls are TCRdb output, not the study's own analysis. The table lists roughly 500,000 distinct CDR3 sequences, approximately 21% of them singletons. Time point described: persistent/refractory GD, antithyroid drugs over 5 years with positive TRAb. PBMCs were the source of the RNA used for TCR sequencing. Per American Thyroid Association guidelines, Graves' disease was diagnosed. Roughly 10-milliliter peripheral blood samples went into EDTA tubes. For this clonotype: Its matching antigen is unknown. A read error may explain this, as a much larger clone is one base away.

Study findings and constraints: Patients with persistent disease showed a bias toward TRBV28, TRBJ1-2 and TRBJ2-5.

Trimming removed 4 bases from V and 2 bases from J, with 11 bases in between. CDR1 and CDR2 (germline): SNHLY, FYNNEI. The CDR3 contains 15 residues. This chain links TRBV2 with TRBJ2-2; no clear D gene. Sequenced material: peripheral blood mononuclear cells (PBMCs), taken when the disease was refractory, from a patient treated with antithyroid drugs. The receptor was derived from a female donor with Graves disease. For the CDR3, the DNA is TGTGCCAGCAGTGGAAACCAGGCTAACACCGGGGAGCTGTTTTTT. This translates into CASSGNQANTGELFF.